The rows below give T cell receptor beta chains drawn from one sample of a study of regulatory T cells in long-lasting Graves disease. TCRdb redid the calling of the multiplex PCR reads with MiXCR, one entry per CDR3 protein. The table records 400,000 to 450,000 distinct CDR3 sequences, roughly 15% of them present only once. The data also belong to a second study, concerning T cells in Graves' hyperthyroidism and ophthalmopathy.

The material was peripheral blood mononuclear cells (PBMCs), obtained at new diagnosis, from a patient treated with antithyroid drugs. The receptor source for this set is a woman aged 30 to 39 with Graves disease. CDR3s include the opening cysteine and the closing phenylalanine or tryptophan. A D gene is named only where the DNA matches it firmly. Rows may omit the clone size; those that give it use once, few, many or a size class.

TRBJ1-1,NA,many,TRBV10-3,TGTGCCATCAGTGTCGAAGGCCAACTGAACACTGAAGCTTTCTTT,CAISVEGQLNTEAFF
TRBJ2-7,TRBD2,NA,TRBV11-3,TGTGCCAGCAGCTTATCCGGGACTAGCGGGAGGACCCAATACGAGCAGTACTTC,CASSLSGTSGRTQYEQYF
TRBJ2-2,NA,many,TRBV18,TGTGCCAGCTCACCACCAGGGAACACCGGGGAGCTGTTTTTT,CASSPPGNTGELFF
TRBJ2-7,TRBD1,many,TRBV20-1,TGCAGTGCCCGGGGACAGTCCTACGAGCAGTACTTC,CSARGQSYEQYF
TRBJ1-6,NA,many,TRBV30,TGTGCCTGGAGAAATCGACCCGAGAGCTCCTATAATTCACCCCTCCACTTT,CAWRNRPESSYNSPLHF
TRBJ2-7,NA,many,TRBV20-1,TGCAGTGCTAGGGGCAGAAGGGGGGCCTACGAGCAGTACTTC,CSARGRRGAYEQYF
TRBJ2-3,NA,once,TRBV11-2,TGTGCCAGCAGCCCCCCGGGGGGCCCAAGAGGGACGCAGTATTTT,CASSPPGGPRGTQYF
TRBJ1-4,NA,NA,TRBV29-1,TGCAGCGTTGAGAAGGGGAACGAAAAACTGTTTTTT,CSVEKGNEKLFF
TRBJ2-1,NA,NA,TRBV6-2/TRBV6-3,TGTGCCAGCAGTGAGCGAGCTATCGTCTACAATGAGCAGTTCTTC,CASSERAIVYNEQFF
TRBJ2-6,TRBD1,NA,TRBV5-8,TGTGCCAGCAGCCCCCGACAGGGGGTCCGCTCTGGGGCCAACGTCCTGACTTTC,CASSPRQGVRSGANVLTF
TRBJ2-7,NA,many,TRBV3-1,TGTGCCAGCAGCCAGGAAGGGGCTCATCGCTACGAGCAGTACTTC,CASSQEGAHRYEQYF
TRBJ1-5,NA,NA,TRBV29-1,TGCAGCGTTGAGACTTGGGCAGGGGCCTATAGCAATCAGCCCCAGCATTTT,CSVETWAGAYSNQPQHF
TRBJ2-3,NA,many,TRBV11-2,TGTGCCAGCAGCAAGAAAATAACACTTGGAATGACAGATACGCAGTATTTT,CASSKKITLGMTDTQYF
TRBJ2-7,NA,many,TRBV2,TGTGCCAGCAGAGAGACAGCAAACCACGAGCAGTACTTC,CASRETANHEQYF
TRBJ1-1,NA,many,TRBV10-3,TGTGCCACCGCGGAGGGGAACACTGAAGCTTTCTTT,CATAEGNTEAFF
TRBJ2-5,NA,NA,TRBV15,TGTGCCACCAGCAGAGATCTAGGCCAAGAGACCCAGTACTTC,CATSRDLGQETQYF
TRBJ2-5,NA,many,TRBV27,TGTGCCAGCAGTTATTCAGGGCGGGCACAAGAGACCCAGTACTTC,CASSYSGRAQETQYF
TRBJ1-1,NA,many,TRBV20-1,TGCGCCTCGGGTGAAGGGTTGCGGTTCACTGAAGCTTTCTTT,CASGEGLRFTEAFF
TRBJ1-2,NA,few,TRBV2,TGTGCCAGCAGAACTCCGGACGTCGGGGATAACTATGGCTACACCTTC,CASRTPDVGDNYGYTF
TRBJ2-3,NA,NA,TRBV5-6,TGTGCCAGCAGCCCCTACGGGGGATCCACAGATACGCAGTATTTT,CASSPYGGSTDTQYF
TRBJ2-1,TRBD2,many,TRBV15,TGTGCCACCAGCAGGAAGGGACTAGCGGGAGGTGAGCAGTTCTTC,CATSRKGLAGGEQFF
TRBJ2-3,NA,many,TRBV12-3/TRBV12-4,TGTGCCAGCAGTCCGGACTTTGACAGAGCACCCTCTAGCACAGATACGCAGTATTTT,CASSPDFDRAPSSTDTQYF
TRBJ1-4,NA,many,TRBV7-2,TGTGCCAGCAGCTTAGCTGGTGGGGGTGAAAAACTGTTTTTT,CASSLAGGGEKLFF
TRBJ2-1,NA,NA,TRBV7-3,TGTGCCAGCAGCTTAGCGTGGGGTAGCTCCTACAATGAGCAGTTCTTC,CASSLAWGSSYNEQFF
TRBJ2-5,NA,many,TRBV15,TGTGCCACCAACATGGTTCGTGAAGAGACCCAGTACTTC,CATNMVREETQYF
TRBJ2-1,NA,many,TRBV11-3,TGTGCCAGCAGCTTAGAAGGCCGGAATGAGCAGTTCTTC,CASSLEGRNEQFF